A selection of T cell receptor beta chains follows, all from one sample in a study of T cell changes during pregnancy in multiple sclerosis. Profiled with immunoSEQ multiplex PCR; TCRdb holds only in-frame clones, not every one. The table shows tens of thousands of clones, with roughly nine tenths occurring only once. Specimen: peripheral blood, collected in the first trimester of pregnancy. These receptors were obtained from a female donor in good health, enrolled as a control in a pregnancy study. The CDR3 runs from the conserved cysteine through the conserved F or W. A D gene is named only where the DNA matches it firmly. Only part of the rows carry a size: once, few, many, or a class if the clone is expanded.

j_call v_call clone_size d_call cdr3_aa cdr3_nt
TRBJ2-1 TRBV2 NA TRBD2 CASRERAGGVHEQFF TGTGCCAGCAGGGAGAGAGCGGGAGGGGTCCATGAGCAGTTCTTC
TRBJ1-1 TRBV27 NA NA CASSLSDSTEAFF TGTGCCAGCAGTTTATCCGACTCCACTGAAGCTTTCTTT
TRBJ2-2 TRBV6-6 NA TRBD2 CASSGTSGTGELFF TGTGCCAGCTCCGGGACTAGCGGCACCGGGGAGCTGTTTTTT
TRBJ2-3 TRBV11-2 NA NA CASSQTHITDTQYF TGTGCCAGCAGCCAGACACATATCACAGATACGCAGTATTTT
TRBJ2-1 TRBV18 NA TRBD2 CASSPPSRTSGRYNEQFF TGTGCCAGCTCACCACCGTCGCGGACTAGCGGGAGGTACAATGAGCAGTTCTTC
TRBJ2-7 TRBV6-5 NA NA CASSYSFTGPYEQYF TGTGCCAGCAGTTACTCTTTTACAGGGCCCTACGAGCAGTACTTC
TRBJ2-1 TRBV7-6 NA NA CASSPVGGSYNEQFF TGTGCCAGCAGCCCCGTCGGGGGCTCCTACAATGAGCAGTTCTTC
TRBJ1-5 TRBV19 NA TRBD1 CASSSRTGPLSPQHF TGTGCCAGTAGTTCCCGGACAGGCCCATTATCGCCCCAGCATTTT
TRBJ1-5 TRBV5-6 NA NA CASSFRNQPQHF TGTGCCAGCAGCTTCCGGAATCAGCCCCAGCATTTT
TRBJ1-2 TRBV6-4 once TRBD1 CASSDSNRDRGPTDYGYTF TGTGCCAGCAGTGACTCGAACCGGGACAGGGGCCCAACTGACTATGGCTACACCTTC
TRBJ2-5 TRBV19 NA NA CASSIRTAQETQYF TGTGCCAGTAGTATTAGGACAGCCCAAGAGACCCAGTACTTC
TRBJ1-5 TRBV2 NA TRBD1 CASGQGGQPQHF TGTGCCAGCGGACAGGGGGGTCAGCCCCAGCATTTT
TRBJ1-3 TRBV6-5 few NA CASSYSEGSGNTIYF TGTGCCAGCAGTTACTCGGAGGGTTCTGGAAACACCATATATTTT
TRBJ2-3 TRBV25-1 few NA CASSERESTDTQYF TGTGCCAGCAGTGAACGAGAATCCACAGATACGCAGTATTTT
TRBJ1-6 TRBV4-2 NA NA CASRGGPDNSPLHF TGTGCCAGCAGGGGAGGGCCGGATAATTCACCCCTCCACTTT
TRBJ2-7 TRBV6-6 NA TRBD1 CASSYSGQGSSYEQYF TGTGCCAGCAGTTACTCGGGACAGGGTAGCTCCTACGAGCAGTACTTC
TRBJ1-2 TRBV15 NA NA CATSETPYGYTF TGTGCCACCAGCGAGACACCCTATGGCTACACCTTC
TRBJ2-5 TRBV28 NA NA CASSRWETQYF TGTGCCAGCAGTCGGTGGGAGACCCAGTACTTC
TRBJ2-3 TRBV5-4 once TRBD2 CASSLSGLAGIDTQYF TGTGCCAGCAGCCTCTCGGGACTAGCGGGGATAGATACGCAGTATTTT
TRBJ2-1 TRBV6-1 NA TRBD1 CASSATGVGGSSYNEQFF TGTGCCAGCAGTGCTACAGGGGTTGGTGGGAGCTCCTACAATGAGCAGTTCTTC
TRBJ1-2 TRBV6-5 NA NA CASRDRRGAYGYTF TGTGCCAGCAGGGATCGGAGGGGCGCGTATGGCTACACCTTC
TRBJ2-3 TRBV5-4 NA TRBD2 CASSPPSRLAGDTDTQYF TGTGCCAGCAGCCCGCCATCCAGACTAGCGGGGGACACAGATACGCAGTATTTT
TRBJ1-5 TRBV27 NA NA CASSLGGGSNQPQHF TGTGCCAGCAGTTTGGGGGGGGGTAGCAATCAGCCCCAGCATTTT
TRBJ1-4 TRBV7-9 NA NA CASRVGSTNEKLFF TGTGCCAGCAGGGTTGGCAGTACTAATGAAAAACTGTTTTTT
TRBJ2-3 TRBV2 NA NA CASGSSAGTQYF TGTGCCAGCGGTAGTTCGGCGGGTACGCAGTATTTT
TRBJ2-7 TRBV11-2 NA NA CASSLDLGEDWVYEQYF TGTGCCAGCAGCTTAGATCTCGGGGAGGATTGGGTCTACGAGCAGTACTTC
TRBJ1-1 TRBV6-4 few NA CASRVGSEAFF TGTGCCAGCAGAGTGGGCTCTGAAGCTTTCTTT
TRBJ1-1 TRBV7-9 NA TRBD1 CASSLVAQGDTEAFF TGTGCCAGCAGCTTAGTGGCGCAGGGGGATACTGAAGCTTTCTTT
TRBJ2-1 TRBV5-1 once NA CASSQGGYNEQFF TGCGCCAGCAGCCAGGGGGGCTACAATGAGCAGTTCTTC
TRBJ1-5 TRBV5-1 once TRBD1 CASSWRGTGANQPQHF TGCGCCAGCAGCTGGCGGGGGACAGGGGCAAATCAGCCCCAGCATTTT
TRBJ1-3 TRBV30 NA NA CAWSPRDLRIGGTIYF TGTGCCTGGAGTCCCCGGGATCTCCGCATAGGAGGGACCATATATTTT
TRBJ2-7 TRBV12-5 NA NA CASGFGGFYEQYF TGTGCTAGTGGTTTCGGGGGTTTCTACGAGCAGTACTTC
TRBJ2-2 TRBV7-2 NA TRBD2 CASNPLAGLLAGELFF TGTGCCAGCAACCCGTTGGCGGGACTACTTGCCGGGGAGCTGTTTTTT
TRBJ2-2 TRBV2 once TRBD2 CASTLFPTSGNTGELFF TGTGCCAGCACCCTATTCCCGACTAGCGGGAACACCGGGGAGCTGTTTTTT
TRBJ1-1 TRBV5-1 once TRBD1 CASSMQGDTEAFF TGCGCCAGCAGCATGCAGGGGGACACTGAAGCTTTCTTT
TRBJ1-1 TRBV5-1 NA TRBD1 CASSPPTGGATEAFF TGCGCCAGCAGCCCGCCTACAGGGGGCGCAACTGAAGCTTTCTTT